The sequence of this T cell receptor beta chain was determined in a study of cytomegalovirus exposure and HLA in healthy donors. The study, taken as a whole, reports: The only immune exposure information that was available was CMV serostatus.

Worth noting for this clone: Its specificity is unknown.

The CDR3 is 15 amino acids. Germline V gene data show CDR1 as SGHDN and CDR2 as FVKESK. Between the trimmed V and J ends, which lost 3 bases and 0 bases, there was a span of 9 bases. Primers for the PCR totalled 60 Vbeta and 13 Jbeta. Assay used: immunoSEQ multiplex PCR; TCRdb lists only in-frame clones, some missing. The sample contains approximately 200,000 clones, approximately 80% of which appear only once. Sequenced sample: PBMCs. This clonotype originated in a girl between 10 and 17 years old in good health and CMV-seronegative. The rearrangement uses TRBV14 and TRBJ2-1; tentatively, D is TRBD2 (5 bases). Written as DNA, the CDR3 is TGTGCCAGCAGCCAGGCACTAGGCTCCTACAATGAGCAGTTCTTC. Protein sequence: CASSQALGSYNEQFF. Variable domain in full (rest from reference TRBV14 and TRBJ2-1): EAGVTQFPSHSVIEKGQTVTLRCDPISGHDNLYWYRRVMGKEIKFLLHFVKESKQDESGMPNNRFLAERTGGTYSTLKVQPAELEDSGVYFCASSQALGSYNEQFFGPGTRLTVL.